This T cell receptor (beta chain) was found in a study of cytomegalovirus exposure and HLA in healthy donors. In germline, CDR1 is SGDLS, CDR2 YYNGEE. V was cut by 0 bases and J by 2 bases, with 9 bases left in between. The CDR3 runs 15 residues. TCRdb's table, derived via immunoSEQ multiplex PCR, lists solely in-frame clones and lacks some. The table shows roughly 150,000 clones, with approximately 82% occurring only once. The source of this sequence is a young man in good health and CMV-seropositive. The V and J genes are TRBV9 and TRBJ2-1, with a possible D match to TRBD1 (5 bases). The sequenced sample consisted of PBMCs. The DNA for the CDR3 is TGTGCCAGCAGCGTAGCGCAGGGCCCCTACAATGAGCAGTTCTTC. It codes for CASSVAQGPYNEQFF. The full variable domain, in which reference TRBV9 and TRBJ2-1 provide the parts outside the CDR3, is DSGVTQTPKHLITATGQRVTLRCSPRSGDLSVYWYQQSLDQGLQFLIQYYNGEERAKGNILERFSAQQFPDLHSELNLSSLELGDSALYFCASSVAQGPYNEQFFGPGTRLTVL.